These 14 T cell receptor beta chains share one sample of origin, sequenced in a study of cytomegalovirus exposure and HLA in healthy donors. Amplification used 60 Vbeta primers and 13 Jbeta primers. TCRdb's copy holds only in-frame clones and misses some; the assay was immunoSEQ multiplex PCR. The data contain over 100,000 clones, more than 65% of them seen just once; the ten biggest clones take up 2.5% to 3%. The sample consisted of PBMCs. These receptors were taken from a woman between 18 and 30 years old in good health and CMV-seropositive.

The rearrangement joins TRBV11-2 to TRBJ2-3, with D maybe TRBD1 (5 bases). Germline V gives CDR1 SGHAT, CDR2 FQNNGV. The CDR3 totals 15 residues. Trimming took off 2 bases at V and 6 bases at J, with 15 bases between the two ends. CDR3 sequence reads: CASSLIVAGWDTQYF. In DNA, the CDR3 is TGTGCCAGCAGCTTAATTGTGGCAGGGTGGGATACGCAGTATTTT.

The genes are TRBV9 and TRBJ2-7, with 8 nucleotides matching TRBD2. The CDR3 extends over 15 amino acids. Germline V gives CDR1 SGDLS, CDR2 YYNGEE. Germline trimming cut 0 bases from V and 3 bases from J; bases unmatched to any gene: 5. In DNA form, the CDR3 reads TGTGCCAGCAGCGTAGCGGGAGGGGACCACTACGAGCAGTACTTC. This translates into CASSVAGGDHYEQYF.

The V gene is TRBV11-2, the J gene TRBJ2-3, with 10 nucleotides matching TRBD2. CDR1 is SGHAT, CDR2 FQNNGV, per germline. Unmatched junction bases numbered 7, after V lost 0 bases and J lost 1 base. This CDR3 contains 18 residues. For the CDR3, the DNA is TGTGCCAGCAGCTTAGAGGTAGCGGGGGGCCCCGGCACAGATACGCAGTATTTT. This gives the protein CASSLEVAGGPGTDTQYF.

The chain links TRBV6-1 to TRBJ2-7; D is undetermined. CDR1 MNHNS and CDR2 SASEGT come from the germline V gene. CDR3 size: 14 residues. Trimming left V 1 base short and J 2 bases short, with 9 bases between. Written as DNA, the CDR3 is TGTGCCAGCAGTGAAGATGCGGTCACCTACGAGCAGTACTTC. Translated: CASSEDAVTYEQYF.

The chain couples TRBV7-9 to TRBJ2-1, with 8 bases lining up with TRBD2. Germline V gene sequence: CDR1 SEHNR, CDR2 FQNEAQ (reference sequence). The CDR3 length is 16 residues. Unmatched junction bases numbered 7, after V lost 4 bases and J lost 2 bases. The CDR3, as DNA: TGTGCCAGCAGCTCCCCGGATAGCGGGGCCTACAATGAGCAGTTCTTC. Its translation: CASSSPDSGAYNEQFF.

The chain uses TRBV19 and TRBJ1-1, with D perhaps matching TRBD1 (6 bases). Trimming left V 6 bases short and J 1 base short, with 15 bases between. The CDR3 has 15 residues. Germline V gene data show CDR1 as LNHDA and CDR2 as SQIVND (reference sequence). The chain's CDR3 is CASRVRGGPNTEAFF. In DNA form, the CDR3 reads TGTGCCAGTAGGGTACGGGGGGGGCCGAACACTGAAGCTTTCTTT.

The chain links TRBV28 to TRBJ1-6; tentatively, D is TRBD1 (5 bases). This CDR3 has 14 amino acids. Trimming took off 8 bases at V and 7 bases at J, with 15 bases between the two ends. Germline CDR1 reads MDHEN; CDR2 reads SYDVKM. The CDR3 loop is CASAAGQVNSPLHF. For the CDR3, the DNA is TGTGCCAGCGCCGCGGGGCAGGTGAATTCACCCCTCCACTTT.

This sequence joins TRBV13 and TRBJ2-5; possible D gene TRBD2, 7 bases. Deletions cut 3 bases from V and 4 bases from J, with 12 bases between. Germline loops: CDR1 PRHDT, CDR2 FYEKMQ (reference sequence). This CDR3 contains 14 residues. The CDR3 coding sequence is TGTGCCAGCAGCTTCCGGGGGGCGACAGAGACCCAGTACTTC. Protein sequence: CASSFRGATETQYF. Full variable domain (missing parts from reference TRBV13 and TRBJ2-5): AAGVIQSPRHLIKEKRETATLKCYPIPRHDTVYWYQQGPGQDPQFLISFYEKMQSDKGSIPDRFSAQQFSDYHSELNMSSLELGDSALYFCASSFRGATETQYFGPGTRLLVL.

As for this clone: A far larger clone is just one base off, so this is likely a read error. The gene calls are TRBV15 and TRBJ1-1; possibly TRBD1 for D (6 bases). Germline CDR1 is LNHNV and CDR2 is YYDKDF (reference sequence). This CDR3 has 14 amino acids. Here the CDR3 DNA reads TGTTCCACCAGCAACCTGGGGGGGGCGGATGAAGCTTTCTTT. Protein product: CSTSNLGGADEAFF.

In DNA form, the CDR3 reads TGTGCCAGCAGCTTTACAGGGGACGGGGCCAACGTCCTGACTTTC. Amino acid sequence: CASSFTGDGANVLTF. The gene calls are TRBV7-6 and TRBJ2-6; 7 bases match TRBD1. The CDR3 loop spans 15 amino acids. Trimming removed 3 bases from V and 4 bases from J; junction bases left unmatched: 3. In germline, CDR1 is SGHVS, CDR2 FNYEAQ.

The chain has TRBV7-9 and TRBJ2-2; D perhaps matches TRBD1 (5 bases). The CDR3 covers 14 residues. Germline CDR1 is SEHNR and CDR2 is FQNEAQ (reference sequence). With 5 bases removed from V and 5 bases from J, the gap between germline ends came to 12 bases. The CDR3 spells CASSQDGQTGELFF. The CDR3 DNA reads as TGTGCCAGCAGCCAGGACGGACAAACCGGGGAGCTGTTTTTT.

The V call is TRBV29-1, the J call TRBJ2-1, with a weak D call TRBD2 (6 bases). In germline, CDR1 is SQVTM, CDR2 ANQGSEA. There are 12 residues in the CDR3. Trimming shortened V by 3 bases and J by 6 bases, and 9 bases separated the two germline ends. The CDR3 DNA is TGCAGCGTTGACGCGGGGCTCAATGAGCAGTTCTTC. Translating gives CSVDAGLNEQFF.

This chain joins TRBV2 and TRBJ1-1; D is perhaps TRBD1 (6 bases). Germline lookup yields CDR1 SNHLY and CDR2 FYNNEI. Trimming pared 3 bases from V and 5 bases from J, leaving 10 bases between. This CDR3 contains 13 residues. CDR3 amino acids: CASSDRGGTEAFF. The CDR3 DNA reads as TGTGCCAGCAGTGACCGAGGGGGTACTGAAGCTTTCTTT.

The CDR3 bases are TGCGCCAGCAGCCAAGTAACAGGGGACACCGGGGAGCTGTTTTTT. It codes for CASSQVTGDTGELFF. This rearrangement joins TRBV4-1 to TRBJ2-2, with TRBD1 matching over 7 bases. The J segment lost 3 bases and the V segment lost 1 base, leaving 2 bases of the junction unmatched. This CDR3 spans 15 amino acids. The germline V gene encodes CDR1 MGHRA and CDR2 YSYEKL.